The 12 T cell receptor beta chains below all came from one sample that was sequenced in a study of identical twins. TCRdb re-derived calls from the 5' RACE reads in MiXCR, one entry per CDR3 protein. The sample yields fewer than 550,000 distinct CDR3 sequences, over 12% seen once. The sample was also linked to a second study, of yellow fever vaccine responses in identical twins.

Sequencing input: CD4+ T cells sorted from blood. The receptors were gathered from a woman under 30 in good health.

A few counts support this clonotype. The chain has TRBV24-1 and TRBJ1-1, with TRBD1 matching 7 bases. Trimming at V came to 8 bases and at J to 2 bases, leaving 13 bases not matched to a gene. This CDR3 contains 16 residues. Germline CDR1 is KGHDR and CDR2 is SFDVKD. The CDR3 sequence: CATTGLQGVPNTEAFF. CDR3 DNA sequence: TGTGCCACCACCGGTTTGCAGGGGGTCCCAAACACTGAAGCTTTCTTT.

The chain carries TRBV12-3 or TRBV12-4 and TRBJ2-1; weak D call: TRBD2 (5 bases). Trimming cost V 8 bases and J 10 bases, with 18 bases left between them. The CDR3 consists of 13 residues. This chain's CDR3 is CASGAGFALEQFF. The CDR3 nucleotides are TGTGCCAGCGGCGCGGGCTTCGCCTTAGAGCAGTTCTTC.

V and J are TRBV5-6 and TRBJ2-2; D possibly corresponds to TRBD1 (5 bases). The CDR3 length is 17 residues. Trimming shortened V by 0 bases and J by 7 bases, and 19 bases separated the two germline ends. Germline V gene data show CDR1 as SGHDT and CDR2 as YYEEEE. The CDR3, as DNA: TGTGCCAGCAGCTTGGCCGTAGGGGCAGGGAACGGCGGGGAGCTGTTTTTT. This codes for CASSLAVGAGNGGELFF.

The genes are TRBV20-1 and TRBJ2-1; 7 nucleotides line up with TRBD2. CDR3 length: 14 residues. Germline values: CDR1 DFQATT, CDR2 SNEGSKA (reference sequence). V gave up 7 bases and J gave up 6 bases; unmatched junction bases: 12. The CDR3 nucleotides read TGCAGTGTCCCCACTAGCGAAACCCTCAATGAGCAGTTCTTC. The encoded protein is CSVPTSETLNEQFF.

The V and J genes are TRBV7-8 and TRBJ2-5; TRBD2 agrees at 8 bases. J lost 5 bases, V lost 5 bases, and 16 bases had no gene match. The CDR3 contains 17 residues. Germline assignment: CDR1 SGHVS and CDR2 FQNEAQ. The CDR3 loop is CASSPTSPGLVAETQYF. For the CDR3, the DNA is TGTGCCAGCAGCCCGACCTCTCCGGGACTAGTTGCGGAGACCCAGTACTTC. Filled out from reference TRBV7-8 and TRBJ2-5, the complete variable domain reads GAGVSQSPRYKVAKRGQDVALRCDPISGHVSLFWYQQALGQGPEFLTYFQNEAQLDKSGLPSDRFFAERPEGSVSTLKIQRTQQEDSAVYLCASSPTSPGLVAETQYFGPGTRLLVL.

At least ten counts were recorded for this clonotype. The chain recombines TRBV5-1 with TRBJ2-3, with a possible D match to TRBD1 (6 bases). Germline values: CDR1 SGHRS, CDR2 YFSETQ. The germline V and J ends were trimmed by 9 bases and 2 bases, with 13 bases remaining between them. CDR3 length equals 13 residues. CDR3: CATSGENTDTQYF. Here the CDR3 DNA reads TGCGCCACCTCAGGGGAAAACACAGATACGCAGTATTTT.

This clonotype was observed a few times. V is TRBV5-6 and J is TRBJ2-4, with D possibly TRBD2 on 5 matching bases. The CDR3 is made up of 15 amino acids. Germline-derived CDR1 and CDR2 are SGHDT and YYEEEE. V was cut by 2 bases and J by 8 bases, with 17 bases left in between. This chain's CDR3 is CASSFKRSTGDIQYF. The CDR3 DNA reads TGTGCCAGCAGCTTTAAGCGGTCAACCGGGGACATTCAGTACTTC.

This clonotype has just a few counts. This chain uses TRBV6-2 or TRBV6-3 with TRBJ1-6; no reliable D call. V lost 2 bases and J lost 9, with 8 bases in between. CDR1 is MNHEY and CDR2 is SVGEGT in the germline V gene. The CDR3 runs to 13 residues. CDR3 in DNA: TGTGCCAGCAGTTACGGGTTCAGTTCACCCCTCCACTTT. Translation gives CASSYGFSSPLHF.

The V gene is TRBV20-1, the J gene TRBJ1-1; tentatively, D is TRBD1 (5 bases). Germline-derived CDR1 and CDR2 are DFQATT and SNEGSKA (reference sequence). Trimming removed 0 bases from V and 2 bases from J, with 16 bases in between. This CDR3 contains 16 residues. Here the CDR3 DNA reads TGCAGTGCTAGAGATCAAAGGTCAGGGTTTAACACTGAAGCTTTCTTT. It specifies CSARDQRSGFNTEAFF.

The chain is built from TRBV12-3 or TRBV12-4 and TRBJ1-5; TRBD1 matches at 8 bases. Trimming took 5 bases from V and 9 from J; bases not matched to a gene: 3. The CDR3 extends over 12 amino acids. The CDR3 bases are TGTGCCAGCAGTCGGACAGGGTGGCCCCAGCATTTT. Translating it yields CASSRTGWPQHF.

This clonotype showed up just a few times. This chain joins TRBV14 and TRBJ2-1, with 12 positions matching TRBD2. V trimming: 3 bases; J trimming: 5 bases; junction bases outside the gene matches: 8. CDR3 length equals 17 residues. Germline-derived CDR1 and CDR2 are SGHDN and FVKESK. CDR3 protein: CASSHLPGLAGNNEQFF. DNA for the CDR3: TGTGCCAGCAGCCATTTACCGGGACTAGCGGGTAACAATGAGCAGTTCTTC.

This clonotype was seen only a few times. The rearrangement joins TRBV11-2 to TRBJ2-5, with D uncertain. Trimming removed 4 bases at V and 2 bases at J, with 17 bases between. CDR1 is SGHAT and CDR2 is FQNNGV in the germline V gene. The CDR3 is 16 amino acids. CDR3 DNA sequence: TGTGCCAGCAGCTCCCCGGTATCGACATTACAAGAGACCCAGTACTTC. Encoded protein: CASSSPVSTLQETQYF.